These 9 T cell receptor beta chains were all obtained from the same sample, sequenced in a study of blood T cell repertoires in COVID-19. Some clones are missing from TCRdb's copy, which holds only in-frame ones; the method was immunoSEQ multiplex PCR. The sample lists fewer than 250,000 clones; approximately 80% were seen once. Specimen: PBMCs or T cells enriched from blood (not recorded which). The receptors come from a man aged 60-69 years who had recovered from COVID-19.

The chain uses TRBV25-1 and TRBJ2-7; possible D gene TRBD1, 5 bases. Germline loops: CDR1 MGHDK, CDR2 SYGVNS. This CDR3 contains 14 residues. V lost 4 bases and J lost 6, with 16 bases in between. This chain's CDR3 is CASSAQGSFSEQYF. CDR3 sequence (DNA): TGTGCCAGCAGTGCCCAGGGTTCTTTTTCCGAGCAGTACTTC.

The chain employs TRBV6-2 or TRBV6-3 and TRBJ2-4; D is unresolved. The CDR3 contains 15 residues. Germline V gives CDR1 MNHEY, CDR2 SVGEGT. V shed 6 bases and J shed 1 base, with 13 bases lying between them. The CDR3 sequence: CASSPSSNAKNIQYF. CDR3 DNA sequence: TGTGCCAGCAGCCCTTCCTCTAATGCCAAAAACATTCAGTACTTC.

The chain has TRBV19 and TRBJ1-1; tentative D call: TRBD1 (6 bases). Germline loops: CDR1 LNHDA, CDR2 SQIVND (reference sequence). The CDR3 is made up of 15 amino acids. V was shortened by 2 bases and J by 4 bases, with 14 bases between the two germline ends. The CDR3 region is CASSILAGATTEAFF. The CDR3 nucleotides are TGTGCCAGTAGTATATTAGCAGGGGCGACCACTGAAGCTTTCTTT.

The chain is built from TRBV23-1 and TRBJ1-5, with 12 positions matching TRBD1. TRBV23-1 is classed as an ORF, of uncertain function. V was clipped by 3 bases and J by 6 bases; unmatched bases: 6. CDR3 length: 16 residues. CDR3 nucleotide sequence: TGCGCCAGCAGTCACCCCGGGACAGGGGGCATTCAGCCCCAGCATTTT. Translation gives CASSHPGTGGIQPQHF.

The chain joins TRBV19 to TRBJ1-5; D possibly corresponds to TRBD1 (5 bases). Germline lookup yields CDR1 LNHDA and CDR2 SQIVND (reference sequence). V gave up 2 bases and J gave up 4 bases, with 21 bases separating them. This CDR3 is built from 18 residues. Written as DNA, the CDR3 is TGTGCCAGTAGTATAACATCTAGGCAGGGCTTAGGGAATCAGCCCCAGCATTTT. Translated, it gives CASSITSRQGLGNQPQHF.

This clone turned up a few times. The CDR3 spells CASSLAAGPSYEQYF. CDR3 coding DNA: TGTGCCAGCAGCTTAGCGGCAGGGCCCTCCTACGAGCAGTACTTC. This chain links TRBV7-8 with TRBJ2-7; a weak D match, TRBD1 (5 bases). The V end was cut by 0 bases, the J end by 0 bases, with 9 bases between. The germline gives CDR1 SGHVS, CDR2 FQNEAQ. The CDR3 is 15 residues long.

V gene TRBV5-1 combines with J gene TRBJ2-2; the D gene is possibly TRBD1 (6 bases). The CDR3 spans 15 residues. V lost 5 bases and J 2 bases, leaving 13 bases between the germline ends. The germline gives CDR1 SGHRS, CDR2 YFSETQ. The CDR3, as DNA: TGCGCCAGCAGGTGGGACAAGACTAACACCGGGGAGCTGTTTTTT. As protein: CASRWDKTNTGELFF.

The chain is built from TRBV19 and TRBJ1-6; TRBD1 is a possible D gene (6 bases). This CDR3 has 15 residues. V was trimmed by 5 bases and J by 8 bases, leaving 16 bases between them. Germline values: CDR1 LNHDA, CDR2 SQIVND (reference sequence). CDR3 DNA sequence: TGTGCCAGTAGTGACTCAGGGGAGGGGTATTCACCCCTCCACTTT. This translates into CASSDSGEGYSPLHF.

This chain links TRBV6-2 or TRBV6-3 with TRBJ2-7, with D possibly matching TRBD1 (6 bases). Trimming stripped 5 bases from V and 0 bases from J, with 17 bases between. The germline V gene encodes CDR1 MNHEY and CDR2 SVGEGT. The CDR3 length is 16 residues. CDR3 in amino acids: CASSDPGHSLSYEQYF. DNA for the CDR3: TGTGCCAGCAGTGACCCGGGACACTCCCTCTCCTACGAGCAGTACTTC.